The clone carrying this T cell receptor (beta chain) was detected a few times. The antigen is undetermined. There are 14 residues in the CDR3. The sample originates from a study of CD8 T cells in ankylosing spondylitis. Whole-study results and caveats: It was reported that disease-linked clones were significantly enriched in matched ankylosing spondylitis synovial fluid. Certain motif variants had earlier appeared in reactive arthritis synovial fluid and blood.

Quantitative 5'-RACE with molecular barcodes generated TCR beta libraries. MiXCR was run by TCRdb on the 5' RACE reads, yielding one entry per CDR3 protein. The sample holds approximately 200,000 distinct CDR3 sequences, 9.5% to 15% seen once. The source material was blood, either unsorted or a sorted T cell fraction (not recorded which). V usage is TRBV21-1 and J usage is TRBJ2-7; the tabulated D call, TRBD2, remains unverified against the DNA. TRBV21-1 is annotated as a pseudogene. The source is a male donor with ankylosing spondylitis or in good health (not recorded which). CDR3 sequence reads: CASSKEEGSYEQYF. CDR3 in DNA: TGTGCCAGCAGCAAAGAGGAGGGAAGCTACGAGCAGTACTTC.